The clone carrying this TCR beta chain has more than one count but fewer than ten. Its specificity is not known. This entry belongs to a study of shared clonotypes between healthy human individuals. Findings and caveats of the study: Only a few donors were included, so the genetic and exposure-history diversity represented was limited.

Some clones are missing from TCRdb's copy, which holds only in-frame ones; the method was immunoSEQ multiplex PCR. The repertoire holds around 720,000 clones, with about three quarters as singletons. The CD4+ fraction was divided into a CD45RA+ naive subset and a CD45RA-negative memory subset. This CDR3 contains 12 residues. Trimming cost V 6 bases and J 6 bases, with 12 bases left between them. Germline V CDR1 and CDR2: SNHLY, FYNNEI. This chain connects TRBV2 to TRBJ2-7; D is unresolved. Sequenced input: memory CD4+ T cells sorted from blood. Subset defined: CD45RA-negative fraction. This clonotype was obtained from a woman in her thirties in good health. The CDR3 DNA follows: TGTGCCAGCAGGTTCCTCCCTTCCGAGCAGTACTTC. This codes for CASRFLPSEQYF.